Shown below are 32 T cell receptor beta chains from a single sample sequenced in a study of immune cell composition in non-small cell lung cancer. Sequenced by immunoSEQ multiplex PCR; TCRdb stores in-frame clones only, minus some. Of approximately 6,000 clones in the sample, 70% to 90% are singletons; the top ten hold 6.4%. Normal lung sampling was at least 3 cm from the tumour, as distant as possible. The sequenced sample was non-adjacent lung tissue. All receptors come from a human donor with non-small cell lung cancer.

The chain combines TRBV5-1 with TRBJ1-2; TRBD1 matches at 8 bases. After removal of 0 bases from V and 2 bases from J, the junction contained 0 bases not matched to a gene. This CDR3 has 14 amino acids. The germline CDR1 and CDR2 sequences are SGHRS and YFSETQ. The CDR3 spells CASSLGQGNYGYTF. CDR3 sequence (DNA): TGCGCCAGCAGCTTGGGACAGGGGAACTATGGCTACACCTTC.

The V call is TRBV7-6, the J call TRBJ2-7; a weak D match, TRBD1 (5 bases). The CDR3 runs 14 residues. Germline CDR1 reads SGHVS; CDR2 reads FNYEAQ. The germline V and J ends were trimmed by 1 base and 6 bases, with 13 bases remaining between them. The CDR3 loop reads CASSLDQGWGEQYF. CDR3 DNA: TGTGCCAGCAGCTTAGATCAGGGTTGGGGCGAGCAGTACTTC.

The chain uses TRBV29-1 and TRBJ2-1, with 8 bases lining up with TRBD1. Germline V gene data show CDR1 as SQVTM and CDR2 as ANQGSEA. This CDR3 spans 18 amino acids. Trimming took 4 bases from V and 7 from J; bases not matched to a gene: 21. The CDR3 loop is CSVGITGGQTSLLNEQFF. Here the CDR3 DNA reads TGCAGCGTTGGGATTACAGGGGGGCAGACTAGTTTATTAAATGAGCAGTTCTTC.

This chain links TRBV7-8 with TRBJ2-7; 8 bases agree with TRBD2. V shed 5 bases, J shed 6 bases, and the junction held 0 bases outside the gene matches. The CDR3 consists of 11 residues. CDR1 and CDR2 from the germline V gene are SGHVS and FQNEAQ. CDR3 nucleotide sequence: TGTGCCAGCAGCGGACTAGCCGAGCAGTACTTC. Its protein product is CASSGLAEQYF.

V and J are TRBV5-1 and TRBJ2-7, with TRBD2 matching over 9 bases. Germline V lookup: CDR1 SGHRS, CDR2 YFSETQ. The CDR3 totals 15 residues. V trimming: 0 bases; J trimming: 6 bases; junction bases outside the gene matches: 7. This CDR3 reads CASSLGGLATGEQYF. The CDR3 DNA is TGCGCCAGCAGCTTGGGGGGACTAGCTACGGGCGAGCAGTACTTC.

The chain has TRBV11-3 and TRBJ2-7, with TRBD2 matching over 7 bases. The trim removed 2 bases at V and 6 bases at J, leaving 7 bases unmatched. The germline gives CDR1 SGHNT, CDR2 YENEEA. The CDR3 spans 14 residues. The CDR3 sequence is CASSLSGGSIEQYF. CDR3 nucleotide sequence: TGTGCCAGCAGCTTATCGGGGGGATCTATCGAGCAGTACTTC.

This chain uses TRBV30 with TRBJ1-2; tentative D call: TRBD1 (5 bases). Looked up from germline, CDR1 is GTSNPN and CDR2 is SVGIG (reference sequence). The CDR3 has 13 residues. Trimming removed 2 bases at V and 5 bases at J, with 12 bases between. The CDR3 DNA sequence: TGTGCCTGGAGTCCCAGCGGGGGGTATGGCTACACCTTC. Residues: CAWSPSGGYGYTF.

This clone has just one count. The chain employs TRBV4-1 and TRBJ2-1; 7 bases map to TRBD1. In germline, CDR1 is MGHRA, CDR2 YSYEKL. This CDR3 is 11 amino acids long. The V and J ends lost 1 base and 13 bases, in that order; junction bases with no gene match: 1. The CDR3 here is CASSQGQGQFF. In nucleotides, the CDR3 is TGCGCCAGCAGCCAAGGACAGGGACAGTTCTTC.

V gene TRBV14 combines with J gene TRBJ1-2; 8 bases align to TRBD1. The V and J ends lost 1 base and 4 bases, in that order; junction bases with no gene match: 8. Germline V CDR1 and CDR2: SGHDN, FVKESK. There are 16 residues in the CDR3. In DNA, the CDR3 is TGTGCCAGCAGCCAAGTGCGGGGACAGGCATTCTATGGCTACACCTTC. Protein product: CASSQVRGQAFYGYTF.

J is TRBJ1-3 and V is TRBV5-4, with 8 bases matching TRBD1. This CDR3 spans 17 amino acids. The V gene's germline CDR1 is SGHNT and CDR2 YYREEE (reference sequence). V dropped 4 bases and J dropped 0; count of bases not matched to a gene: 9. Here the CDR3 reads CASSRGQGSSSGNTIYF. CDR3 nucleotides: TGTGCCAGCAGCAGAGGACAGGGTTCTAGCTCTGGAAACACCATATATTTT.

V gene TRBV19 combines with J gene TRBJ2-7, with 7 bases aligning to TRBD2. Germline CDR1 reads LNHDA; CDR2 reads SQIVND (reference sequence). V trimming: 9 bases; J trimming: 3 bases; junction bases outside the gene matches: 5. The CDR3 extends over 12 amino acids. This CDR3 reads CASGRGDYEQYF. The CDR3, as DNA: TGTGCCAGCGGACGGGGGGACTACGAGCAGTACTTC.

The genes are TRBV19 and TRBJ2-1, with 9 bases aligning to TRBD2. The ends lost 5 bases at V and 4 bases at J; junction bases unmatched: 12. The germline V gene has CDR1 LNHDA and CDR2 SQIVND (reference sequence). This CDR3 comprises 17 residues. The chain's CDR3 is CASSLWYSGGTYNEQFF. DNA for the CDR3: TGTGCCAGTAGTCTATGGTACAGCGGGGGGACATACAATGAGCAGTTCTTC.

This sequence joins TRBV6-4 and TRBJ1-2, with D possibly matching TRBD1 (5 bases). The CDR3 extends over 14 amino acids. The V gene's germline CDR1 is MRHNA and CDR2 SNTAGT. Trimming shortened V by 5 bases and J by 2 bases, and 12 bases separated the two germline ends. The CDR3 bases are TGTGCCAGCAGTCCAGCGGGGCAGAACTATGGCTACACCTTC. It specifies CASSPAGQNYGYTF.

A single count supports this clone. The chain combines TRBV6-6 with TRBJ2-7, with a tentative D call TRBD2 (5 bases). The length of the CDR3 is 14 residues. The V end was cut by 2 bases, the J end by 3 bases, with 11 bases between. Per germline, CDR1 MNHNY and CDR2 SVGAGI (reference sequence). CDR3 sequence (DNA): TGTGCCAGCAGTTACGGCGCTGAGGGCTACGAGCAGTACTTC. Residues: CASSYGAEGYEQYF.

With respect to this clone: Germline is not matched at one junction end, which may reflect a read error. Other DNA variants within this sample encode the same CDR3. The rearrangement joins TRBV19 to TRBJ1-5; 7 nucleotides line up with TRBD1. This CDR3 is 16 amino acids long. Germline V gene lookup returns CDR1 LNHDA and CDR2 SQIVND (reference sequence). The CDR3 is CASSPTYRGSNQPQHF. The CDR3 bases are TGTGCCAGTAGTCCTACTTACAGGGGCAGCAATCAGCCCCAACATTTT.

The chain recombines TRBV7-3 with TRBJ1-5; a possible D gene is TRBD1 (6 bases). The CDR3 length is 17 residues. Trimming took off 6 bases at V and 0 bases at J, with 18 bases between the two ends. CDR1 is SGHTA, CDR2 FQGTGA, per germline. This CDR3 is CASRKIRWGHSNQPQHF. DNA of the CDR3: TGTGCCAGCAGGAAGATACGGTGGGGGCATAGCAATCAGCCCCAGCATTTT.

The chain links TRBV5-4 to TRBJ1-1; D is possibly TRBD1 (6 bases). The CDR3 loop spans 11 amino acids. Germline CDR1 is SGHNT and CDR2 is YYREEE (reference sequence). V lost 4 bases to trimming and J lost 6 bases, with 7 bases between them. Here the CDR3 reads CASSQGSEAFF. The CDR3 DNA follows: TGTGCCAGCAGCCAGGGGTCTGAAGCTTTCTTT.

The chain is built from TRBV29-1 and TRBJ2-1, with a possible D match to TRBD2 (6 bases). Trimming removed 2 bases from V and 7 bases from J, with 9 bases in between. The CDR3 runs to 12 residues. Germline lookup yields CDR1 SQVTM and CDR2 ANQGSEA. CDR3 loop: CSVEPGSNEQFF. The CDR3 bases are TGCAGCGTTGAACCCGGGAGTAATGAGCAGTTCTTC.

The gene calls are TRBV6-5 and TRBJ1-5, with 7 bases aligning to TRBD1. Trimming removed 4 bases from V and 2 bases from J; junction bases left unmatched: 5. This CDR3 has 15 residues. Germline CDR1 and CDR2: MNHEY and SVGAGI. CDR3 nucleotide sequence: TGTGCCAGCAGTTCTCAGGGGGATCGCAATCAGCCCCAGCATTTT. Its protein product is CASSSQGDRNQPQHF.

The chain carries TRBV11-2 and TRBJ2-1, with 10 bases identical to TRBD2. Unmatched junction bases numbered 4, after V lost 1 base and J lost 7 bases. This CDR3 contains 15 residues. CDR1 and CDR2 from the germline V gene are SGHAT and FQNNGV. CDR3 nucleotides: TGTGCCAGCAGCTTAGCTAGCGGGAGAAGGAATGAGCAGTTCTTC. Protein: CASSLASGRRNEQFF.

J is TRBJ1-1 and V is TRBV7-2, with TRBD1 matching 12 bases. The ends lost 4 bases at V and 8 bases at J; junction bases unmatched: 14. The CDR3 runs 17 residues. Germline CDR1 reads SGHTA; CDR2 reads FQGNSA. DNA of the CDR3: TGTGCCAGCAGCTCAACGGGGGACAGGGGGCCCCTGGGGGAAGCTTTCTTT. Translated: CASSSTGDRGPLGEAFF.

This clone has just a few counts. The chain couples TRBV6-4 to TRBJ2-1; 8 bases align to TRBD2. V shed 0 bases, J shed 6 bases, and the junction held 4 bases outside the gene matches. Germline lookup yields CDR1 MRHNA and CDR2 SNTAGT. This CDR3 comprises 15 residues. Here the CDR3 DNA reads TGTGCCAGCAGTGACTCGAGCGGGAGTAGCAATGAGCAGTTCTTC. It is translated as CASSDSSGSSNEQFF.

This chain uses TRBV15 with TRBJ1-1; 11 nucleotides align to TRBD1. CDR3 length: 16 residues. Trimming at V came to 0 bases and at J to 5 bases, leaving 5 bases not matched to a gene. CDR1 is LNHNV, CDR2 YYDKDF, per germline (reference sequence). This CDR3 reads CATSREPGTGGTEAFF. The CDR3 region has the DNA TGTGCCACCAGCAGAGAGCCCGGGACAGGGGGGACTGAAGCTTTCTTT.

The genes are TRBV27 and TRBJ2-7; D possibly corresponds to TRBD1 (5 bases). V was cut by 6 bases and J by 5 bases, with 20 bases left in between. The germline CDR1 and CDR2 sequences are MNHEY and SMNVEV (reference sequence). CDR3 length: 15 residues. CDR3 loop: CASSRKGWVSDEQYF. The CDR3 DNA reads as TGTGCCAGCAGCCGAAAGGGGTGGGTGTCAGACGAGCAGTACTTC.

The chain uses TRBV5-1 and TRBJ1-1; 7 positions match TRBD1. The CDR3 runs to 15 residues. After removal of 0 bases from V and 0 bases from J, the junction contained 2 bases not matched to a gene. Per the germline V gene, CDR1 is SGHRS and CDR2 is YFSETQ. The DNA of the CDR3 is TGCGCCAGCAGCTTGGCAGGGGGTTTGAACACTGAAGCTTTCTTT. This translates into CASSLAGGLNTEAFF.

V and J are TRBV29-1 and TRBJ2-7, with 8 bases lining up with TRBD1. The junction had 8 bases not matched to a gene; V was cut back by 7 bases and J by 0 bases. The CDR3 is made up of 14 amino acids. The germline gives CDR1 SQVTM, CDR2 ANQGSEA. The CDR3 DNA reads TGCAGCGGATCAACAGGGGGGAGCTCCTACGAGCAGTACTTC. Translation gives CSGSTGGSSYEQYF.

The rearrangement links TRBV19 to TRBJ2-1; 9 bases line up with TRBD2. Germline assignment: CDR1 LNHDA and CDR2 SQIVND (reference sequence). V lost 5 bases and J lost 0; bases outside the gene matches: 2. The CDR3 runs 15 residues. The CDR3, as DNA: TGTGCCAGTAGTTTTAGCGGGAGCTCCTACAATGAGCAGTTCTTC. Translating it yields CASSFSGSSYNEQFF. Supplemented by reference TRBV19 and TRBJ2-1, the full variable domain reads DGGITQSPKYLFRKEGQNVTLSCEQNLNHDAMYWYRQDPGQGLRLIYYSQIVNDFQKGDIAEGYSVSREKKESFPLTVTSAQKNPTAFYLCASSFSGSSYNEQFFGPGTRLTVL.

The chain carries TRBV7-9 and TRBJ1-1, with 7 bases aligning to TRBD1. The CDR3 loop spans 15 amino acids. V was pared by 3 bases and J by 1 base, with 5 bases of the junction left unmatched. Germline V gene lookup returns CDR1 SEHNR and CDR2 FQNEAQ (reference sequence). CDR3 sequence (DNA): TGTGCCAGCAGCTTGCGTGGGACAGAGAACACTGAAGCTTTCTTT. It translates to CASSLRGTENTEAFF. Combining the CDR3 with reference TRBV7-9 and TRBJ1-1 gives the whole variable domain DTGVSQNPRHKITKRGQNVTFRCDPISEHNRLYWYRQTLGQGPEFLTYFQNEAQLEKSRLLSDRFSAERPKGSFSTLEIQRTEQGDSAMYLCASSLRGTENTEAFFGQGTRLTVV.

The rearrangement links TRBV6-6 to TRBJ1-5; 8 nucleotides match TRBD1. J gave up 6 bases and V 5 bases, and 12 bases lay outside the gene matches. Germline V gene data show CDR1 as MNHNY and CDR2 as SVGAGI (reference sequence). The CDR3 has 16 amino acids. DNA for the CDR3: TGTGCCAGCAGTAAGACACCGCAGGGGGCAGGTCAGCCCCAGCATTTT. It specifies CASSKTPQGAGQPQHF.

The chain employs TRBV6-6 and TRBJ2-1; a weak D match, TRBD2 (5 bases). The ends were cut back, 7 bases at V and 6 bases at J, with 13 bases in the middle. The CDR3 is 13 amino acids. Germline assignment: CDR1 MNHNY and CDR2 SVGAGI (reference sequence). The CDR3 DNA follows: TGTGCCAGCACTGGAGGCGGAGGCAATGAGCAGTTCTTC. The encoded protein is CASTGGGGNEQFF.

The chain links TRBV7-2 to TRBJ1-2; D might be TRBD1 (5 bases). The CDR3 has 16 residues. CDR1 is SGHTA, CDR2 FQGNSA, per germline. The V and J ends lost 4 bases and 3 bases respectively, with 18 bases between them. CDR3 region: CASSSWTHARDYGYTF. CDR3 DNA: TGTGCCAGCAGCTCTTGGACACATGCTAGAGACTATGGCTACACCTTC.

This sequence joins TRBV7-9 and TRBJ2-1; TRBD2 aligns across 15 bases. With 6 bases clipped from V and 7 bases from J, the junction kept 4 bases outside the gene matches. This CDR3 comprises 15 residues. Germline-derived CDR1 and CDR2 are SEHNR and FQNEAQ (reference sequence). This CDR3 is CASRGLAGGRNEQFF. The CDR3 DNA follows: TGTGCCAGCAGGGGACTAGCGGGAGGCCGGAATGAGCAGTTCTTC.